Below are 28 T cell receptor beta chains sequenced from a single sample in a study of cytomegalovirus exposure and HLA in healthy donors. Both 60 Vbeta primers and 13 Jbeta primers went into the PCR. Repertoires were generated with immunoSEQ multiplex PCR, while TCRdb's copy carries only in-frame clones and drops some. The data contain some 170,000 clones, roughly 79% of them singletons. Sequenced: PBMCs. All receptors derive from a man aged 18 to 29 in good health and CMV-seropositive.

Written as DNA, the CDR3 is TGTGCCAGCAGTGAGTACAGGCAATCCTACGAGCAGTACTTC. Protein product: CASSEYRQSYEQYF. The chain combines TRBV2 with TRBJ2-7, with D possibly TRBD1 on 5 matching bases. Trimming shortened V by 3 bases and J by 1 base, and 10 bases separated the two germline ends. The CDR3 totals 14 residues. CDR1 and CDR2 (germline): SNHLY, FYNNEI.

CDR3 sequence: CASSLVGRGPDTQYF. As DNA, the CDR3 is TGTGCCAGCAGCTTAGTCGGCAGGGGGCCAGATACGCAGTATTTT. The V and J genes are TRBV7-9 and TRBJ2-3, with TRBD1 identical over 8 bases. J gave up 4 bases and V 1 base, and 4 bases lay outside the gene matches. Per the germline V gene, CDR1 is SEHNR and CDR2 is FQNEAQ (reference sequence). The CDR3 length is 15 residues.

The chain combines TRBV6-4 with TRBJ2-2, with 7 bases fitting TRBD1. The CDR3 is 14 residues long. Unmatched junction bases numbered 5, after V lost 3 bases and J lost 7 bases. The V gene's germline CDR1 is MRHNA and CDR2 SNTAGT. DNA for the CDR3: TGTGCCAGCAGTGAGACCCAGGGGGTCGGGGAGCTGTTTTTT. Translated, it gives CASSETQGVGELFF.

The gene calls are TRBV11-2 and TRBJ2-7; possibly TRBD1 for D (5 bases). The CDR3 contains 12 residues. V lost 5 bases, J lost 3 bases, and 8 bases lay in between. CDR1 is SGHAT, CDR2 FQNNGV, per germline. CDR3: CASSPDNYEQYF. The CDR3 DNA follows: TGTGCCAGCAGCCCGGACAACTACGAGCAGTACTTC.

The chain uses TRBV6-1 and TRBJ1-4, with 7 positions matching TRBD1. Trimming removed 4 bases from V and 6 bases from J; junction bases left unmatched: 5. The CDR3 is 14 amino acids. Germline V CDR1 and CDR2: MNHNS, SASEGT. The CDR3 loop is CASSVTGIYEKLFF. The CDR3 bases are TGTGCCAGCAGTGTGACAGGGATTTATGAAAAACTGTTTTTT.

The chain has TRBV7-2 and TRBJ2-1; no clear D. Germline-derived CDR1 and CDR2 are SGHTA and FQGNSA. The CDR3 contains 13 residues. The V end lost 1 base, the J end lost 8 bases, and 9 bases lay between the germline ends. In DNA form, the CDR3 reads TGTGCCAGCAGCTTAGTCCCTAGTGATGAGCAGTTCTTC. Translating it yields CASSLVPSDEQFF.

The CDR3 region is CSVAARRGNYGYTF. The CDR3 DNA reads as TGCAGCGTTGCGGCCCGGAGGGGTAACTATGGCTACACCTTC. The V and J genes are TRBV29-1 and TRBJ1-2; possible D gene TRBD1, 5 bases. This CDR3 is 14 amino acids long. Trimming shortened V by 4 bases and J by 1 base, and 13 bases separated the two germline ends. Germline V gene lookup returns CDR1 SQVTM and CDR2 ANQGSEA. Supplemented by reference TRBV29-1 and TRBJ1-2, the full variable domain reads SAVISQKPSRDICQRGTSLTIQCQVDSQVTMMFWYRQQPGQSLTLIATANQGSEATYESGFVIDKFPISRPNLTFSTLTVSNMSPEDSSIYLCSVAARRGNYGYTFGSGTRLTVV.

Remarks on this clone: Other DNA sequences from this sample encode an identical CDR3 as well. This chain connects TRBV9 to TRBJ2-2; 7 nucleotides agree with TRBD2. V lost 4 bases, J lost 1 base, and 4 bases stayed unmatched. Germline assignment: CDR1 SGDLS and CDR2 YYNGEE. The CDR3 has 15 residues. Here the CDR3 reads CASSPSSGNTGELFF. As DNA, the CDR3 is TGTGCCAGCAGCCCATCTAGCGGGAACACCGGGGAGCTGTTTTTT.

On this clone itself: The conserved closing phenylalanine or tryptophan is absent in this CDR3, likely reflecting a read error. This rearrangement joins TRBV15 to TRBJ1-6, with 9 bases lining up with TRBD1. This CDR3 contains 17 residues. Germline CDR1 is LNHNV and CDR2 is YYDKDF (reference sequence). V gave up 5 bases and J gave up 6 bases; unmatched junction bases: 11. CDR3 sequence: CATSGRDRESRNSPLHL. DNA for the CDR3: TGTGCCACCAGCGGTAGGGACAGGGAAAGTCGTAATTCACCCCTCCACCTT.

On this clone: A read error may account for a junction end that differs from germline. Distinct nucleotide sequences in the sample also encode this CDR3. CDR3 sequence reads: CASSLGGIATSYEQYF. The DNA of the CDR3 is TGTGCCAGCAGCCTGGGTGGAATAGCCACTTCCTACGAGCAGTACTTT. This chain uses TRBV5-4 with TRBJ2-7; D is ambiguous. The CDR3 is 16 residues long. CDR1 SGHNT and CDR2 YYREEE come from the germline V gene (reference sequence). Looking up the rest from reference TRBV5-4 and TRBJ2-7 gives the full variable domain: ETGVTQSPTHLIKTRGQQVTLRCSSQSGHNTVSWYQQALGQGPQFIFQYYREEENGRGNFPPRFSGLQFPNYSSELNVNALELDDSALYLCASSLGGIATSYEQYFGPGTRLTVT.

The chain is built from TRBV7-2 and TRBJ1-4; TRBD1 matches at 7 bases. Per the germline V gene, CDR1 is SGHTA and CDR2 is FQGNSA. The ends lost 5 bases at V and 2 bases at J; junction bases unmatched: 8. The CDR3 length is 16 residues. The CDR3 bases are TGTGCCAGCAGCCCCGACAGGGTTGGGACTAATGAAAAACTGTTTTTT. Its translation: CASSPDRVGTNEKLFF.

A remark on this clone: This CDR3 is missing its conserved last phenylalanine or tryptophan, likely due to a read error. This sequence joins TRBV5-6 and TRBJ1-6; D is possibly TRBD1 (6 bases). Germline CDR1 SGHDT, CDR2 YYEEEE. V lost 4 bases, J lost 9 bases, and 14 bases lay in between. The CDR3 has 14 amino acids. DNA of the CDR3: TGTGCCAGCAGCGTACAGGGTGTTAGTTCACCCCTCCACCTT. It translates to CASSVQGVSSPLHL.

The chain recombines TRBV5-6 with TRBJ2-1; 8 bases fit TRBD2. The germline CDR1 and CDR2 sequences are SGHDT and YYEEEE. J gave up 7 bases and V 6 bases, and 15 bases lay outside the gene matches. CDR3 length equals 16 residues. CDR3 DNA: TGTGCCAGCACCCCTAAAAGGGGAGCGGGAGTTAATGAGCAGTTCTTC. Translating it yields CASTPKRGAGVNEQFF.

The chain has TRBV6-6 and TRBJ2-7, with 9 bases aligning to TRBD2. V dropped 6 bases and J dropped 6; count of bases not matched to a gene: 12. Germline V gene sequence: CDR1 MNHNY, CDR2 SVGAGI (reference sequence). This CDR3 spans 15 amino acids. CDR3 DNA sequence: TGTGCCAGCAGCCCCCTTGGCGGGGGGGCCTTCGAGCAGTACTTC. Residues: CASSPLGGGAFEQYF.

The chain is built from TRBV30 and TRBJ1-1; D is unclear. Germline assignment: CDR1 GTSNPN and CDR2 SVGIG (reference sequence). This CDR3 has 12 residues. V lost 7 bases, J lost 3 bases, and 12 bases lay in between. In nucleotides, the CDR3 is TGTGCCTATAATGCAGCGGACACTGAAGCTTTCTTT. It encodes CAYNAADTEAFF. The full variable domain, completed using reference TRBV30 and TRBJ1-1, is SQTIHQWPATLVQPVGSPLSLECTVEGTSNPNLYWYRQAAGRGLQLLFYSVGIGQISSEVPQNLSASRPQDRQFILSSKKLLLSDSGFYLCAYNAADTEAFFGQGTRLTVV.

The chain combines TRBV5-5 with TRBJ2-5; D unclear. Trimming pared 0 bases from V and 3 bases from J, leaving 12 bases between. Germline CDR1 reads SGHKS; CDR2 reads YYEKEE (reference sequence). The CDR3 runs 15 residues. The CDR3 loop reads CASSLEIPEKETQYF. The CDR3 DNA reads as TGTGCCAGCAGCTTGGAAATCCCTGAGAAAGAGACCCAGTACTTC.

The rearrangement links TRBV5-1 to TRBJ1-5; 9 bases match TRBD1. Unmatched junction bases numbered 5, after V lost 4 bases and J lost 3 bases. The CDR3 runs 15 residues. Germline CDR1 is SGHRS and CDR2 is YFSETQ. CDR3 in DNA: TGCGCCAGCAGCCAGGGACAGGGTACCAATCAGCCCCAGCATTTT. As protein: CASSQGQGTNQPQHF.

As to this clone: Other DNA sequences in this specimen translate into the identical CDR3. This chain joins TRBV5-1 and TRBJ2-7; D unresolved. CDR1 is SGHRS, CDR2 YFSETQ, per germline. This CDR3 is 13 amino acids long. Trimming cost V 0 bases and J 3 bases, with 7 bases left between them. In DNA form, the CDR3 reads TGCGCCAGCAGCTTGGCACAGAACTACGAGCAGTACTTC. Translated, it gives CASSLAQNYEQYF.

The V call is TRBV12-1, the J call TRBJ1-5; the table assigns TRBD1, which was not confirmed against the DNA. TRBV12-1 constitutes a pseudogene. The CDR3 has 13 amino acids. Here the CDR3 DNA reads TGTGCCAGCTTCCAGGGATACAATCAGCCCCAGCATTTT. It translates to CASFQGYNQPQHF.

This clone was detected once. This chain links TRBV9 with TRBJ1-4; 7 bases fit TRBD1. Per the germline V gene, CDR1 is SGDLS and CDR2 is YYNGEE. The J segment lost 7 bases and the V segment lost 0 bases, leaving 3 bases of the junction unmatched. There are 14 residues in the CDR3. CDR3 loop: CASSVAGGGEKLFF. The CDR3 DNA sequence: TGTGCCAGCAGCGTAGCAGGGGGTGGTGAAAAACTGTTTTTT.

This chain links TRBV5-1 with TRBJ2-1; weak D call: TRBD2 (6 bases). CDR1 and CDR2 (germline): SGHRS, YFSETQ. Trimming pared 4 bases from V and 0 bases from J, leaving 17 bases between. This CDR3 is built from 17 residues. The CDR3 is CASSGSASASSYNEQFF. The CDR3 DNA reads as TGCGCCAGCAGCGGCAGCGCTAGCGCGAGCTCCTACAATGAGCAGTTCTTC.

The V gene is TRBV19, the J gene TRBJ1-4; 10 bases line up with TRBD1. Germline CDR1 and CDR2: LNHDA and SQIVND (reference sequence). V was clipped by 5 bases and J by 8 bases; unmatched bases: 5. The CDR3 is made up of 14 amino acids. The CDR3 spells CASSGQGGNEKLFF. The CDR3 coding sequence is TGTGCCAGTAGTGGACAGGGGGGGAACGAAAAACTGTTTTTT.

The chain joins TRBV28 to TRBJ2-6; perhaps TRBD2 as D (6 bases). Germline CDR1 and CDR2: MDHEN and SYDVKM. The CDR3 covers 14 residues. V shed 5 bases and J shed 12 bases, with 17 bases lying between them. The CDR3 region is CASSTRQWGGVLTF. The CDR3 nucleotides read TGTGCCAGCAGTACCCGACAGTGGGGAGGCGTCCTGACTTTC.

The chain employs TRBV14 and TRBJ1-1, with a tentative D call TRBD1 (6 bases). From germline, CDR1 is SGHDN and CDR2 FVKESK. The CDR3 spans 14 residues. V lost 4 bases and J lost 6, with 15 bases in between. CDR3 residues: CASSLRGGAAEAFF. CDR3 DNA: TGTGCCAGCAGCCTACGCGGGGGGGCTGCTGAAGCTTTCTTT.

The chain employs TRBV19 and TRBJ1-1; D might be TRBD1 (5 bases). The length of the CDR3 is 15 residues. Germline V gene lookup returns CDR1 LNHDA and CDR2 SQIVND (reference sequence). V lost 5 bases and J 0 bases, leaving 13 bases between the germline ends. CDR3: CASSLEGRMNTEAFF. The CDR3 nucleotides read TGTGCCAGTAGTCTGGAGGGGCGCATGAACACTGAAGCTTTCTTT.

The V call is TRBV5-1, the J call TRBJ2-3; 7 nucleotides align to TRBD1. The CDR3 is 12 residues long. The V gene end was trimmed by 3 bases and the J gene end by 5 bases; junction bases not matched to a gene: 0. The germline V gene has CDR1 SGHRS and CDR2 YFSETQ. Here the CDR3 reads CASSWDRDTQYF. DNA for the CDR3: TGCGCCAGCAGCTGGGACAGAGATACGCAGTATTTT.

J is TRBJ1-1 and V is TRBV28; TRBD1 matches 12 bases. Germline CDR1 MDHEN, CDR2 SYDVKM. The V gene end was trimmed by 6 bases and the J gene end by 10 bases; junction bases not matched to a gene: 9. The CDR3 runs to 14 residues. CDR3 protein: CASRPPGTGGSAFF. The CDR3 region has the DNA TGTGCCAGCAGACCCCCCGGGACAGGGGGCTCAGCTTTCTTT.

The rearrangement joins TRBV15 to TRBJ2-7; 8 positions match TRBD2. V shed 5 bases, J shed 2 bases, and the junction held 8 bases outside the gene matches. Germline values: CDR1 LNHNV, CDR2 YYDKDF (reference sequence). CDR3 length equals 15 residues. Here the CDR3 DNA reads TGTGCCACCAGCGCCGCGGGAGGTCGTCCCTACGAGCAGTACTTC. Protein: CATSAAGGRPYEQYF.